The sequence of this T cell receptor beta chain was determined in a study of regulatory T cells in long-lasting Graves disease. Time point in this sample: newly diagnosed GD, antithyroid drugs for less than 3 months. The authors made the TCR library using RNA they extracted from PBMCs. Germline lookup yields CDR1 LGHNT and CDR2 FRNRAP. Trimming removed 1 base at V and 7 bases at J, with 7 bases between. The CDR3 covers 12 residues. Combining iRepertoire HTBI primers with Arm-PCR of CDR3 regions, the authors built TCR beta libraries. TCRdb used MiXCR to reprocess the multiplex PCR reads, holding one entry per CDR3 protein. The sample lists 530,000 or so distinct CDR3 sequences, approximately 13% occurring once. This clonotype was recorded at least ten times. These data were also reused for a study on T cells in Graves' hyperthyroidism and ophthalmopathy.

The sequencing here drew on peripheral blood mononuclear cells (PBMCs), taken at new diagnosis, from a patient treated with antithyroid drugs. This sequence was found in a man aged 25 to 40 with Graves disease. The chain is built from TRBV12-5 and TRBJ1-1; D is possibly TRBD1 (5 bases). The DNA for the CDR3 is TGTGCTAGTGGTTTGGGACAGAGTGAAGCTTTCTTT. This gives the protein CASGLGQSEAFF.